The 27 T cell receptor beta chains below come from one sample, sequenced in a study of shared clonotypes between healthy human individuals. Clones were sequenced by immunoSEQ multiplex PCR, and TCRdb holds only the in-frame ones, with some missing. Of some 240,000 clones listed, 65% are singletons. Sample: memory CD4+ T cells sorted from blood. This sample's subset: CD45RA-negative fraction. The receptors come from a man younger than 40 in good health.

The sample holds one count of this clone. The chain carries TRBV12-5 and TRBJ2-1; 7 nucleotides agree with TRBD2. This CDR3 is built from 15 residues. J gave up 10 bases and V 7 bases, and 16 bases lay outside the gene matches. Germline assignment: CDR1 LGHNT and CDR2 FRNRAP. CDR3 sequence: CASAPREGQRGEQFF. The CDR3 DNA sequence: TGTGCTAGTGCCCCGAGGGAGGGTCAACGGGGGGAGCAGTTCTTC. Complete variable domain (other parts from reference TRBV12-5 and TRBJ2-1): DARVTQTPRHKVTEMGQEVTMRCQPILGHNTVFWYRQTMMQGLELLAYFRNRAPLDDSGMPKDRFSAEMPDATLATLKIQPSEPRDSAVYFCASAPREGQRGEQFFGPGTRLTVL.

The chain has TRBV7-6 and TRBJ2-2; D is unclear. Between the trimmed V and J ends, which lost 4 bases and 0 bases, there was a span of 15 bases. CDR1 is SGHVS and CDR2 is FNYEAQ in the germline V gene. The CDR3 is made up of 17 amino acids. Here the CDR3 reads CASSSPGLLANTGELFF. The CDR3 DNA is TGTGCCAGCAGCTCCCCGGGTCTATTAGCGAACACCGGGGAGCTGTTTTTT. Combining the CDR3 with reference TRBV7-6 and TRBJ2-2 gives the whole variable domain GAGVSQSPRYKVTKRGQDVALRCDPISGHVSLYWYRQALGQGPEFLTYFNYEAQQDKSGLPNDRFSAERPEGSISTLTIQRTEQRDSAMYRCASSSPGLLANTGELFFGEGSRLTVL.

This chain uses TRBV6-1 with TRBJ1-1; no reliable D call. Looked up from germline, CDR1 is MNHNS and CDR2 is SASEGT. The CDR3 runs to 13 residues. V gave up 4 bases and J gave up 0 bases, with 6 bases separating them. CDR3 sequence: CASSAVLNTEAFF. CDR3 coding DNA: TGTGCCAGCAGTGCGGTGCTGAACACTGAAGCTTTCTTT.

This chain connects TRBV16 to TRBJ2-7, with a weak D call TRBD1 (5 bases). V was shortened by 4 bases and J by 4 bases, with 11 bases between the two germline ends. Germline V lookup: CDR1 KGHSY, CDR2 FQNENV. The CDR3 runs to 13 residues. This CDR3 is CASSRRASYEQYF. The DNA of the CDR3 is TGTGCCAGCAGCCGCAGGGCGAGTTACGAGCAGTACTTC. Supplemented by reference TRBV16 and TRBJ2-7, the full variable domain reads GEEVAQTPKHLVRGEGQKAKLYCAPIKGHSYVFWYQQVLKNEFKFLISFQNENVFDETGMPKERFSAKCLPNSPCSLEIQATKLEDSAVYFCASSRRASYEQYFGPGTRLTVT.

The V call is TRBV28, the J call TRBJ2-5, with a weak D call TRBD2 (6 bases). Germline V lookup: CDR1 MDHEN, CDR2 SYDVKM. Between the trimmed V and J ends, which lost 7 bases and 1 base, there was a span of 13 bases. The CDR3 runs to 14 residues. The CDR3 DNA reads TGTGCCAGCACCGACCCGGGACTCCAAGAGACCCAGTACTTC. Its protein is CASTDPGLQETQYF.

The rearrangement joins TRBV5-1 to TRBJ1-2; no clear D gene. V lost 0 bases and J lost 8, with 14 bases in between. The CDR3 consists of 14 residues. CDR1 SGHRS and CDR2 YFSETQ come from the germline V gene. In DNA form, the CDR3 reads TGCGCCAGCAGCTTGGCCGCGGGCTCCTTGGGCTACACCTTC. The encoded protein is CASSLAAGSLGYTF.

This clone was detected a few times. The genes are TRBV27 and TRBJ2-7; D may be TRBD2 (6 bases). The ends were cut back, 6 bases at V and 2 bases at J, with 14 bases in the middle. The V gene's germline CDR1 is MNHEY and CDR2 SMNVEV (reference sequence). This CDR3 is 14 amino acids long. Here the CDR3 DNA reads TGTGCCAGCAGGTCACTGGGGGGAGCCTACGAGCAGTACTTC. Its protein product is CASRSLGGAYEQYF.

V and J are TRBV5-4 and TRBJ1-1; no clear D. The V and J ends lost 0 bases and 0 bases respectively, with 12 bases between them. CDR1 and CDR2 from the germline V gene are SGHNT and YYREEE (reference sequence). The CDR3 sequence is 16 residues long. In DNA form, the CDR3 reads TGTGCCAGCAGCTTGGACCCATCGAACATGAACACTGAAGCTTTCTTT. As protein: CASSLDPSNMNTEAFF.

As for this clone: Compared with germline, one end of the junction differs, possibly owing to a read error. The V call is TRBV25-1, the J call TRBJ2-1, with 7 bases identical to TRBD1. The CDR3 consists of 17 residues. The germline CDR1 and CDR2 sequences are MGHDK and SYGVNS. In DNA form, the CDR3 reads TGTGCCAGCACTGAACGAGGCACCAGGACAGGCTACAATGAGCAGTTCTTC. Encoded protein: CASTERGTRTGYNEQFF.

The rearrangement joins TRBV14 to TRBJ1-2; the D is unclear. The germline CDR1 and CDR2 sequences are SGHDN and FVKESK. Trimming left V 2 bases short and J 2 bases short, with 15 bases between. The CDR3 sequence is 16 residues long. The CDR3 sequence is CASSQRSVAGNYGYTF. In DNA, the CDR3 is TGTGCCAGCAGCCAACGGTCCGTAGCGGGAAACTATGGCTACACCTTC.

The chain couples TRBV10-1 to TRBJ1-5, with a possible D match to TRBD1 (5 bases). Trimming took 4 bases from V and 5 from J, leaving 9 bases between them. This CDR3 comprises 13 residues. Looked up from germline, CDR1 is WNHNN and CDR2 is SYGVQD (reference sequence). CDR3 sequence: CASSAGLDQPQHF. The CDR3 nucleotides read TGCGCCAGCAGTGCGGGACTCGATCAGCCCCAGCATTTT.

The chain uses TRBV11-3 and TRBJ2-5, with D possibly being TRBD1 (7 bases). Trimming cost V 5 bases and J 2 bases, with 15 bases left between them. This CDR3 is 15 amino acids long. CDR1 is SGHNT and CDR2 is YENEEA in the germline V gene. CDR3 DNA: TGTGCCAGCAGCCCTGGAGGGACAGTTCAAGAGACCCAGTACTTC. Translated: CASSPGGTVQETQYF.

This clone has just one count. The chain joins TRBV7-2 to TRBJ2-5; 8 nucleotides agree with TRBD1. This CDR3 is 14 amino acids long. The trim removed 3 bases at V and 5 bases at J, leaving 5 bases unmatched. CDR1 SGHTA and CDR2 FQGNSA come from the germline V gene. The CDR3 nucleotides are TGTGCCAGCAGCTTTGTCGCAGGGGGCGAGACCCAGTACTTC. It is translated as CASSFVAGGETQYF.

This clone has only a few counts. This chain joins TRBV28 and TRBJ2-7; no firm D call. Germline V gene sequence: CDR1 MDHEN, CDR2 SYDVKM. The CDR3 contains 13 residues. The V and J ends lost 2 bases and 2 bases respectively, with 7 bases between them. CDR3 DNA sequence: TGTGCCAGCAGTTTAACACAGACCTACGAGCAGTACTTC. It encodes CASSLTQTYEQYF.

The rearrangement uses TRBV5-1 and TRBJ2-2; no definite D call. V dropped 3 bases and J dropped 4 bases, with 13 bases sitting between them. There are 15 residues in the CDR3. Germline V gives CDR1 SGHRS, CDR2 YFSETQ. CDR3 coding DNA: TGCGCCAGCAGCTCCTCTCCGACGGGCACCGGGGAGCTGTTTTTT. This encodes CASSSSPTGTGELFF.

This clone was detected a few times. The chain recombines TRBV7-7 with TRBJ2-5; a possible D gene is TRBD2 (6 bases). The CDR3 sequence is 15 residues long. Germline values: CDR1 SSHAT, CDR2 FNYEAQ (reference sequence). Deletions cut 1 base from V and 5 bases from J, with 14 bases between. CDR3 nucleotide sequence: TGTGCCAGCAGCTTAGGGGTCGGGAGTCGTGAGACCCAGTACTTC. Translated: CASSLGVGSRETQYF.

The V and J genes are TRBV20-1 and TRBJ2-5; D ambiguous. The CDR3 is made up of 11 amino acids. The V gene lost 1 base and the J gene lost 1 base, with 1 base spanning the gap. Germline V gene sequence: CDR1 DFQATT, CDR2 SNEGSKA (reference sequence). CDR3 sequence: CSARGQETQYF. The CDR3 DNA follows: TGCAGTGCTAGAGGCCAAGAGACCCAGTACTTC.

The table lists this clone with a few counts. CDR3 protein: CATSRARSNEKLFF. In DNA form, the CDR3 reads TGTGCCACCAGCAGAGCCAGGTCGAATGAAAAACTGTTTTTT. This chain connects TRBV15 to TRBJ1-4; D is unclear. From germline, CDR1 is LNHNV and CDR2 YYDKDF (reference sequence). V lost 1 base and J 5 bases, leaving 8 bases between the germline ends. The CDR3 covers 14 residues.

This chain uses TRBV27 with TRBJ2-1; a weak D match, TRBD2 (6 bases). The CDR3 consists of 15 residues. Trimming removed 7 bases at V and 6 bases at J, with 19 bases between. Germline V lookup: CDR1 MNHEY, CDR2 SMNVEV (reference sequence). The CDR3 nucleotides read TGTGCCAGCATCGGTGACGCCGGGCGGGGCAATGAGCAGTTCTTC. The encoded protein is CASIGDAGRGNEQFF.

The rearrangement uses TRBV7-2 and TRBJ2-1; unclear D gene. Trimming left V 7 bases short and J 2 bases short, with 15 bases between. Germline values: CDR1 SGHTA, CDR2 FQGNSA. The CDR3 covers 15 residues. The CDR3 here is CASTLQQATYNEQFF. In DNA form, the CDR3 reads TGTGCCAGCACCCTACAGCAGGCTACCTACAATGAGCAGTTCTTC.

This clone was seen a single time. The chain couples TRBV18 to TRBJ2-7, with 8 bases aligning to TRBD1. Per germline, CDR1 KGHSH and CDR2 LQKENI. V gave up 5 bases and J gave up 0 bases; unmatched junction bases: 6. The CDR3 is made up of 15 amino acids. CDR3 protein: CASSIGQGPSYEQYF. As DNA, the CDR3 is TGTGCCAGCTCAATCGGACAGGGACCCTCCTACGAGCAGTACTTC.

CDR3 in DNA: TGTGCCAGCAGCTTAGTAGGGGGCGCAGCCGGGGAGCTGTTTTTT. It is translated as CASSLVGGAAGELFF. This rearrangement joins TRBV11-2 to TRBJ2-2; 7 nucleotides match TRBD1. The ends lost 1 base at V and 6 bases at J; junction bases unmatched: 5. The CDR3 runs to 15 residues. The germline V gene has CDR1 SGHAT and CDR2 FQNNGV.

The chain has TRBV11-3 and TRBJ2-7; no clear D gene. Trimming shortened V by 4 bases and J by 0 bases, and 4 bases separated the two germline ends. The V gene's germline CDR1 is SGHNT and CDR2 YENEEA. The CDR3 runs to 12 residues. The CDR3 nucleotides read TGTGCCAGCAGCTCCGACTCCTACGAGCAGTACTTC. It translates to CASSSDSYEQYF.

This rearrangement joins TRBV7-2 to TRBJ2-3; D not certain. Germline CDR1 SGHTA, CDR2 FQGNSA. This CDR3 region has 12 residues. V lost 8 bases, J lost 3 bases, and 9 bases lay in between. In DNA form, the CDR3 reads TGTGCCAGCGGTTTGGATACAGATACGCAGTATTTT. Translated, it gives CASGLDTDTQYF. Full variable domain (remainder filled in from reference TRBV7-2 and TRBJ2-3): GAGVSQSPSNKVTEKGKDVELRCDPISGHTALYWYRQSLGQGLEFLIYFQGNSAPDKSGLPSDRFSAERTGGSVSTLTIQRTQQEDSAVYLCASGLDTDTQYFGPGTRLTVL.

In its sample, this clone was seen many times. J is TRBJ2-7 and V is TRBV7-8; TRBD2 is a possible D gene (6 bases). The CDR3 is 14 amino acids. Between the trimmed V and J ends, which lost 5 bases and 3 bases, there was a span of 14 bases. The germline V gene encodes CDR1 SGHVS and CDR2 FQNEAQ. In DNA, the CDR3 is TGTGCCAGCAGCACTCGGACTAAGCTCTACGAGCAGTACTTC. Amino acid sequence: CASSTRTKLYEQYF.

The genes are TRBV5-1 and TRBJ2-3; no clear D. Trimming stripped 10 bases from V and 6 bases from J, with 12 bases between. CDR1 and CDR2 from the germline V gene are SGHRS and YFSETQ. The CDR3 loop spans 11 amino acids. The CDR3 DNA follows: TGCGCCTCAGCCTTCCAGGATACGCAGTATTTT. Amino acids: CASAFQDTQYF.

V gene TRBV25-1 combines with J gene TRBJ1-2, with 10 bases matching TRBD1. V lost 0 bases and J lost 6; bases outside the gene matches: 4. Germline CDR1 and CDR2: MGHDK and SYGVNS. CDR3 length: 15 residues. The CDR3 DNA is TGTGCCAGCAGTGAATATAAAGACAGGGGGCATGGCTACACCTTC. Translating gives CASSEYKDRGHGYTF.